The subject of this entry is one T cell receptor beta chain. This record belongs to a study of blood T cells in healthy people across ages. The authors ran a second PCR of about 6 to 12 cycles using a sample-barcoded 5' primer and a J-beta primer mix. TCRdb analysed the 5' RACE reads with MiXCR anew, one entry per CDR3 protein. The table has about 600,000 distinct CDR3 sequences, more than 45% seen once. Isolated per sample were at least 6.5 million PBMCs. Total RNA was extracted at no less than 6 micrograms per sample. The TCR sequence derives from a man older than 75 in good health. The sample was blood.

CDR3 sequence reads: CASSFYLAGGGQETQYF. CDR3 in DNA: TGTGCCAGCAGTTTTTATTTGGCGGGAGGGGGCCAAGAGACCCAGTACTTC. The genes are TRBV12-3 or TRBV12-4 and TRBJ2-5, with 9 positions matching TRBD2. V gave up 3 bases and J gave up 1 base; unmatched junction bases: 9. The CDR3 totals 17 residues.